This is a list of T cell receptor beta chains from one sample in a study of cytomegalovirus exposure and HLA in healthy donors. Sequencing used immunoSEQ multiplex PCR; TCRdb keeps in-frame clones, though not all of them. The data hold about 82,000 clones, with less than 85% observed a single time. The sample consisted of PBMCs. These receptors were collected from a human donor in good health. Both conserved end residues are part of each CDR3. Each record gives: D gene, J gene, V gene, clone size, CDR3 protein, CDR3 DNA. D genes are given only for firm matches. A row's size may be missing; if present it is once, few, many or a size class.

>TRBD1|TRBJ2-7|TRBV5-1|once
CASSGGGQGVSKQYF
TGCGCCAGCAGCGGGGGGGGACAGGGGGTTTCGAAGCAGTACTTC
>-|TRBJ1-4|TRBV10-2|few
CASSPPGSNEKLFF
TGCGCCAGCAGCCCCCCGGGGTCTAATGAAAAACTGTTTTTT
>TRBD1|TRBJ2-5|TRBV6-5|-
CASSRQGEKTQYF
TGTGCCAGCAGCAGACAGGGGGAAAAGACCCAGTACTTC
>-|TRBJ1-2|TRBV6-5|few
CASSRGGASYGYTF
TGTGCCAGCAGTCGCGGTGGGGCGAGCTATGGCTACACCTTC
>TRBD1|TRBJ1-1|TRBV5-4|-
CASNTGTGWPEAFF
TGTGCCAGCAACACCGGGACAGGGTGGCCTGAAGCTTTCTTT
>-|TRBJ2-7|TRBV5-1|few
CASSPDSREQYF
TGCGCCAGCAGCCCTGACAGTCGGGAGCAGTACTTC
>-|TRBJ1-6|TRBV27|-
CASTHGGSIHNSPLHF
TGTGCCAGCACCCACGGGGGGTCCATCCATAATTCACCCCTCCACTTT
>TRBD2|TRBJ2-3|TRBV6-5|-
CASSYSGLAGDTQYF
TGTGCCAGCAGTTACTCTGGACTAGCGGGAGATACGCAGTATTTT
>-|TRBJ1-2|TRBV5-4|-
CASSLQGSSGYTF
TGTGCCAGCAGCCTACAGGGTTCATCGGGCTACACCTTC
>-|TRBJ2-7|TRBV30|once
CAWSPRWGVGEQYF
TGTGCCTGGAGCCCCAGGTGGGGGGTCGGCGAGCAGTACTTC
>-|TRBJ2-1|TRBV5-6|few
CASSRGGGNSYNEQFF
TGTGCCAGCAGCCGGGGTGGGGGGAACTCCTACAATGAGCAGTTCTTC
>TRBD2|TRBJ2-1|TRBV5-6|-
CASSLSGRTYNEQFF
TGTGCCAGCAGCCTTAGCGGGCGAACCTACAATGAGCAGTTCTTC
>-|TRBJ1-5|TRBV18|-
CASSPGGKGQPQHF
TGTGCCAGCTCACCTGGAGGGAAGGGTCAGCCCCAGCATTTT
>TRBD2|TRBJ2-5|TRBV5-1|-
CASSPLAGGPETQYF
TGCGCCAGCAGCCCCTTAGCGGGGGGGCCGGAGACCCAGTACTTC
>-|TRBJ1-5|TRBV19|-
CASSIGDNYYQPQHF
TGTGCCAGTAGTATAGGGGACAACTACTATCAGCCCCAGCATTTT
>-|TRBJ1-4|TRBV2|-
CASSKQGNLANEKLFF
TGTGCCAGCAGCAAGCAGGGAAATCTGGCTAATGAAAAACTGTTTTTT
>-|TRBJ1-3|TRBV2|-
CASSEGTSLRNTIYF
TGTGCCAGCAGTGAAGGAACATCTTTACGAAACACCATATATTTT
>TRBD1|TRBJ1-6|TRBV5-1|-
CASQGDGNSPLHF
TGCGCCAGCCAGGGGGATGGCAATTCACCCCTCCACTTT
>TRBD2|TRBJ2-1|TRBV7-6|-
CASSLSVGTSGGALYNEQFF
TGTGCCAGCAGCTTAAGCGTTGGGACTAGCGGGGGGGCACTATACAATGAGCAGTTCTTC
>-|TRBJ2-3|TRBV9|-
CASSASLANRGTDTQYF
TGTGCCAGCAGCGCTTCCCTAGCGAATAGGGGCACAGATACGCAGTATTTT
>-|TRBJ2-7|TRBV1|-
CTSSQRRPSTISYEQYF
TGCACCAGCAGCCAGAGGAGGCCCTCGACTATCTCCTACGAGCAGTACTTC
>-|TRBJ2-5|TRBV14|-
CASSQLQGQETQYF
TGTGCCAGCAGCCAGTTACAGGGACAAGAGACCCAGTACTTC
>-|TRBJ1-1|TRBV7-8|-
CASRPDRYTEAFF
TGTGCCAGCAGACCGGACAGATACACTGAAGCTTTCTTT
>-|TRBJ1-2|TRBV19|-
CASSPVLYPYGYTF
TGTGCCAGTAGTCCCGTGCTCTACCCTTATGGCTACACCTTC
>-|TRBJ2-7|TRBV6-5|-
CASSSPGVYEQYF
TGTGCCAGCAGTTCCCCGGGGGTATACGAGCAGTACTTC
>TRBD1|TRBJ2-5|TRBV2|-
CASSGYGTEQETQYF
TGTGCCAGCAGCGGATATGGGACAGAGCAAGAGACCCAGTACTTC
>-|TRBJ2-1|TRBV7-2|few
CASSPGFNEQFF
TGTGCCAGCAGCCCGGGGTTTAATGAGCAGTTCTTC
>-|TRBJ1-2|TRBV6-1|-
CASSERGGATYGYTF
TGTGCCAGCAGTGAACGAGGGGGGGCTACATATGGCTACACCTTC
>-|TRBJ2-2|TRBV14|-
CASNNRETGELFF
TGTGCCAGCAACAACAGGGAAACCGGGGAGCTGTTTTTT
>TRBD1|TRBJ1-4|TRBV7-8|-
CASSGTGASNEKLFF
TGTGCCAGCAGCGGGACAGGGGCTTCTAATGAAAAACTGTTTTTT
>-|TRBJ2-1|TRBV5-6|-
CASSFEQKQFF
TGTGCCAGCAGCTTTGAACAGAAGCAGTTCTTC
>TRBD2|TRBJ2-7|TRBV5-6|few
CASSLTSGFYEQYF
TGTGCCAGCAGCTTGACTAGCGGTTTCTACGAGCAGTACTTC
>-|TRBJ2-7|TRBV11-2|-
CASSFQGPVGYEQYF
TGTGCCAGCAGCTTCCAGGGCCCGGTGGGGTACGAGCAGTACTTC
>-|TRBJ2-1|TRBV13|-
CASSQRVDEQFF
TGTGCCAGCAGCCAGAGGGTTGATGAGCAGTTCTTC
>TRBD2|TRBJ2-7|TRBV2|few
CASSWGLAGDYEQYF
TGTGCCAGCAGCTGGGGACTAGCGGGGGACTACGAGCAGTACTTC
>TRBD2|TRBJ2-5|TRBV7-9|-
CASSLGPSGEETQYF
TGTGCCAGCAGCTTAGGTCCTAGCGGGGAAGAGACCCAGTACTTC
>-|TRBJ1-5|TRBV30|-
CAWSAGVGQPQHF
TGTGCCTGGAGTGCAGGGGTAGGGCAGCCCCAGCATTTT
>TRBD2|TRBJ2-2|TRBV19|once
CASSGNSGGAGELFF
TGTGCCAGTAGTGGAAATAGCGGGGGGGCCGGGGAGCTGTTTTTT
>-|TRBJ2-3|TRBV10-2|-
CASSPLSSDTQYF
TGCGCCAGCAGTCCCCTATCCTCGGATACGCAGTATTTT
>TRBD1|TRBJ1-1|TRBV27|-
CASSDGVTGANTEAFF
TGTGCCAGCAGTGATGGGGTCACAGGGGCGAACACTGAAGCTTTCTTT